This T cell receptor (beta chain) originates from a study of control samples from healthy donors and cancer patients. Looked up from germline, CDR1 is SGHNT and CDR2 is YYREEE (reference sequence). Trimming cost V 4 bases and J 5 bases; bases outside gene matches: 11. CDR3 size: 17 residues. Some clones are missing from TCRdb's copy, which holds only in-frame ones; the method was immunoSEQ multiplex PCR. The profile covers about 180,000 clones, with more than 90% appearing a single time and 1.1% to 1.5% taken by the ten largest. The chain employs TRBV5-4 and TRBJ2-1; 11 nucleotides match TRBD2. This receptor was taken from a man aged 25 to 40 in good health. Material: blood. The CDR3 protein is CASSNSGRASGDNEQFF. Written as DNA, the CDR3 is TGTGCCAGCAGCAATAGCGGGAGGGCCTCAGGGGACAATGAGCAGTTCTTC.